This record covers a single TCR beta chain. Its cognate antigen has yet to be identified. One base away there is no much larger clone; base qualities are not given. Library construction relied on the immunoSEQ multiplex PCR assay. For the multiplex PCR, a mixture combining 60 forward primers for TCR Vbeta segments and 13 reverse primers for TCR Jbeta segments was used. A multiplex PCR assay on genomic DNA amplified the CDR3 region of rearranged TCR beta genes. The amplified TCR beta libraries were sequenced on the Illumina HiSeq System as 87-base-pair reads. The published analysis was carried out like this. In a later analysis, approximately 74 million unique TCR beta chains were counted across the roughly 670 repertoires, and roughly 11 million of these chains were shared by at least two donors. Raw reads were error-corrected and collapsed into unique sequences with a nearest-neighbor algorithm that merged closely related sequences to remove PCR and sequencing errors. Alignment of CDR3 sequences to IMGT reference sequences was used to assign V, D and J gene segments. For a sequence to be retained, a match of at least six nucleotides was required to both a V gene segment and a J gene segment. Rearrangements were called productive when the CDR3 lacked stop codons and stayed in frame with V and J; all others were non-productive. Following IMGT convention, CDR3 was defined as the stretch from the second conserved V-encoded cysteine to the conserved J-encoded phenylalanine. Sequences without an unambiguous match to a single V gene segment were excluded from the earlier analysis of a few hundred of the donors. In an earlier analysis of 587 of the donors, a V segment was called functional when productive rearrangements were above 56.7%, and segregating when the standard deviation between donors exceeded 5%. A statistical classification framework was developed to diagnose cytomegalovirus status using the catalog of TCR beta chain sequences. A later analysis assigned V and J genes by comparing TCR nucleotide sequences with IMGT/GENE-DB human TR gene sequences. The TCRdist pipeline was used in a later analysis to assign CDR3 sequences and most-parsimonious VDJ recombination scenarios. In a later analysis, every TCR beta chain was defined by the combination of its CDR3 amino acid sequence and its V-gene family, and reads without a unique V-gene family were dropped. As a way to deal with suspected cross-contamination and a sequencing artifact, a later analysis dropped 450 to 600 nucleotide sequences that were highly shared and had low generation probability. A later analysis calculated a clonal expansion index for each public chain from normalized within-repertoire ranks of inferred template counts. Generation probabilities in a later analysis came from a VDJ recombination model fitted to out-of-frame rearrangements, and those results were checked against IGoR. A later analysis scored TCR-TCR, TCR-HLA and TCR-CMV co-occurrence with hypergeometric tests, applying a repertoire-size bias correction to TCR pairs. To estimate false discovery rates, a later analysis permuted the HLA or CMV assignments 20 times. In a later analysis, co-occurring TCRs were grouped using DBSCAN, and TCRdist sequence similarity was added for clustering within HLA-allele-positive subsets. Repertoires with fewer than 30,000 or more than 120,000 public chains, plus five repertoires with anomalous nucleotide sharing, were excluded from co-occurrence clustering. TCRdb carries this immuneACCESS record with in-frame sequences only. Its versions omit some clonotypes, under half of them owing to an unresolved V gene in the studies checked, with the rest unexplained. Clone size and the V and J calls come from that table; the DNA yielded D and trimming. This sample comprises under 150,000 clones, 70% to 80% of them detected only once. The top ten hold roughly 6.2% of the sample.

The data derive from a study of cytomegalovirus exposure and HLA in healthy donors (dated by TCRdb to about 2017). At the level of the whole study: An earlier analysis of several hundred of the donors reported approximately 290 Gb of sequence data and 117 million unique TCR beta sequences from 150 million to 200 million T cells. In a later analysis, previously published TCR beta repertoires from several hundred donors were re-analyzed and high-resolution HLA genotyping was added so that TCR occurrence patterns could be studied. A later genetic analysis used genome-wide SNP genotypes for about 65% of the roughly 670 donors, treating that subset as a discovery cohort. To predict cytomegalovirus infection status, the study combined high-throughput TCR immunosequencing, statistical association of individual TCRs with disease status, and machine learning. Roughly 300 gigabases of sequencing data and roughly 80 million unique TCR sequences made up an early release that covered approximately 650 HLA-typed donors. Across about 380 genotyped donors of the cohort, an average of about 200,000 unique TCR beta nucleotide sequences per donor were sequenced, and approximately 19% of those sequences were non-productive. Class I and class II HLA loci were covered by the typing at four-digit resolution. Donor age, sex, ethnicity and CMV serostatus were collected together with the repertoire data. The study aimed to test whether cataloging public T cell receptors could reveal signatures of past pathogen exposure. Four to six DR-DQ haplotypes were handled as single units for association and clustering, since linkage in the cohort was strong. Typing coverage differed by locus: A, B, C, DRB1 and DQB1 were typed in roughly 620-630 donors, DQA1 in about 550, DPA1 in around 610, and DPB1 in around 490. In addition to the first cohort of roughly 670 subjects, a separate validation cohort of about 120 different subjects was used. All discovery cohort repertoires had been generated on a single sequencing platform. The T cell repertoires of under 750 subjects were profiled by immunosequencing and related to cytomegalovirus serostatus. Rather than using new phenotypic data, the later analysis identified candidate immune exposures from TCR beta sequences and from how often those sequences occurred across donors. The genetic ancestry cluster associated with self-reported Caucasian donors included roughly four fifths of the 300 to 450 genotyped donors. To decide whether each TCR beta V gene segment behaved as functional or pseudogenic, an earlier analysis of 587 of the donors relied on high-throughput TCR beta sequencing. Beyond this particular receptor, the publication reports: CMV serostatus was the only immune exposure information available for the cohort. V-gene and J-gene trimming of TCR beta chains was associated with a missense DCLRE1C variant in a later genetic analysis, and the association was replicated in an independent cohort. In the study, around 160 TCR beta chains were listed as associated with cytomegalovirus. A further reported finding was that TCR beta sequences accurately predicted the HLA-A and HLA-B alleles for most subjects in the first cohort. Compared with equally common non-associated chains, HLA-associated TCR beta chains in a later analysis were more clonally expanded and had lower generation probabilities. A later analysis found that most CMV-associated TCR beta chains appeared HLA-restricted, with HLA associations seemingly driven largely by CMV exposure. The classifier was reported to diagnose cytomegalovirus status with high specificity and sensitivity in both the original and validation cohorts. A group of highly shared sequence variants was considered likely to be a technical artifact of the sequencing pipeline. Some IMGT-functional V segments, including TRBV6-2 and TRBV6-3, could not be told apart with the 87-base-pair reads, so those segments were excluded. Presence/absence analyses assumed roughly uniform sequencing depth across donors, an assumption that may not hold. An earlier analysis of around 600 of the donors showed that most TCR beta V segments appeared in productive rearrangements either about 90% or about 30% of the time, which broadly matched IMGT annotations. According to a later analysis, TCR association rates differed among HLA loci, with DRB1 alleles showing the most associated TCRs and HLA-C alleles showing the fewest. The authors suggested that the approach could potentially be extended to other disease states and immunological phenotypes. A few of the identified cytomegalovirus-associated TCR beta chains were confirmed in vitro to be specific for cytomegalovirus antigens. In a later analysis, over 15,000 TCR beta sequences were associated with specific HLA alleles at a false discovery rate of 0.05. Assigning TCR associations to individual alleles was difficult when HLA alleles, especially DR and DQ, strongly co-occurred. Several of the top co-occurrence clusters appeared to be linked to parvovirus B19, influenza, CMV and Epstein-Barr virus, according to a later analysis. Seventeen rarely observed V segments, including chromosome 9 orphons, were excluded from the earlier analysis of about 610 of the donors because counts were too low. HLA typing was unavailable for some donors at each locus, so association tests used only the typed subset. In a later genetic analysis, fewer N-insertions in productive TCRs were reported among donors in an Asian-associated ancestry cluster than the roughly 700-donor mean. Only TCR beta chains were sequenced in this cohort, and the absence of alpha or paired-chain data limited detectable features. Linkage disequilibrium might explain the correlated functional status among segregating V segments, but an unknown experimental factor could not be ruled out. Across donors, most TCR sequences were observed very rarely, whereas some public TCRs were present in many individuals.

In total, 600 or so healthy bone marrow donors made up the cohort. All cohort members were sampled while nominally healthy, although unrecorded immune exposures were likely present. The donor tested CMV seropositive and was one of the 289 seropositive cohort members. A peripheral blood sample was provided by each donor, and peripheral blood mononuclear cells were used for TCR beta sequencing. The Qiagen DNeasy Blood Extraction Kit was used to extract genomic DNA from the blood cell samples. From V the trimming removes 4 bases and from J it removes 5 bases, while the gene matches leave 9 bases of the junction unaccounted for. The CDR3 sequence holds 15 residues, the cysteine and phenylalanine included. CDR3 DNA only is kept here, 45 bases in frame from base 1. The germline V gene gives CDR1 as MGHRA and CDR2 as YSYEKL.

The rearranged chain carries TRBV4-1 and TRBJ2-5; the junction holds 8 bases that match TRBD1. This TCR was recovered from a woman in her thirties or forties in good health and CMV-seropositive. The material sequenced was PBMCs. CDR3 reads: CASSRVDRAQETQYF. The sequenced DNA is TGCGCCAGCAGCCGAGTGGACAGGGCACAGGAGACCCAGTACTTC.